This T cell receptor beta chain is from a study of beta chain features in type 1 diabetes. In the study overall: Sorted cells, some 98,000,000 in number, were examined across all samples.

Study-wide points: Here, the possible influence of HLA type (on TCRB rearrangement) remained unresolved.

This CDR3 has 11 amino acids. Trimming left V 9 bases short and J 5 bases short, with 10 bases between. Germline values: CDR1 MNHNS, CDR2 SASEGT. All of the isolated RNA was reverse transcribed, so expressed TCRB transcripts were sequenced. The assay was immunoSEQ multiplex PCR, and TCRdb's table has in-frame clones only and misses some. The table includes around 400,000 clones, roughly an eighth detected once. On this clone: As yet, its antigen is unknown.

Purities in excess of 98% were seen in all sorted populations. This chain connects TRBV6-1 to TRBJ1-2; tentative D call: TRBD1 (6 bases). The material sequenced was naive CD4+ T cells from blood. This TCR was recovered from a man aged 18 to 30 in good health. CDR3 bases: TGTGCCAGTGACAGGACGTATGGCTACACCTTC. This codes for CASDRTYGYTF.